Listed here are 29 T cell receptor beta chains from one sample, sequenced in a study of OX40 agonist ivuxolimab in advanced cancers. Library preparation used the immunoSEQ multiplex PCR assay. Here the immuneACCESS table is served through TCRdb, limited to in-frame sequences with V and J called. Missing clones are a known gap in these copies; in checked studies unresolved V genes cover under half, and the rest lacks a known reason. Counted in this sample were roughly 100,000 clones; roughly 80% of them appeared once. Of the sample, more than 1.2% is held by the ten largest clones. Sequencing was performed on CD4+ or CD8+ T cells sorted from blood, taken in a trial of the OX40 agonist ivuxolimab. The receptors come from an adult with an advanced solid tumor such as melanoma, head and neck, liver or kidney cancer.

The chain couples TRBV6-6 to TRBJ2-4, with D maybe TRBD2 (5 bases). The ends were cut back, 0 bases at V and 6 bases at J, with 15 bases in the middle. This CDR3 contains 16 residues. Germline CDR1 is MNHNY and CDR2 is SVGAGI (reference sequence). CDR3 region: CASSYSTSAGGNIQYF. The CDR3 region has the DNA TGTGCCAGCAGTTACTCGACTTCAGCAGGAGGAAACATTCAGTACTTC.

The chain combines TRBV7-9 with TRBJ1-2; D gene uncertain. V was clipped by 5 bases and J by 1 base, with 17 bases between them. Germline V gives CDR1 SEHNR, CDR2 FQNEAQ (reference sequence). The CDR3 covers 16 residues. The DNA for the CDR3 is TGTGCCAGCAGCCCTATCATTGTCCGACTTAACTATGGCTACACCTTC. The encoded protein is CASSPIIVRLNYGYTF.

The chain joins TRBV28 to TRBJ1-5; D may be TRBD1 (6 bases). The germline V and J ends were trimmed by 6 bases and 11 bases, with 32 bases remaining between them. The CDR3 loop spans 18 amino acids. Germline CDR1 reads MDHEN; CDR2 reads SYDVKM. In DNA, the CDR3 is TGTGCCAGCAGCCGCAGAGGGGGAGACAAGGAGGGTTATAGGACCCAGCATTTT. It yields the protein CASSRRGGDKEGYRTQHF.

The rearrangement links TRBV9 to TRBJ1-1, with D tentatively TRBD1 (5 bases). Germline V gene data show CDR1 as SGDLS and CDR2 as YYNGEE. This CDR3 has 14 amino acids. Trimming removed 0 bases at V and 3 bases at J, with 9 bases between. CDR3 protein: CASSVGGRDTEAFF. DNA of the CDR3: TGTGCCAGCAGCGTAGGGGGCCGGGACACTGAAGCTTTCTTT. Full variable domain (remainder filled in from reference TRBV9 and TRBJ1-1): DSGVTQTPKHLITATGQRVTLRCSPRSGDLSVYWYQQSLDQGLQFLIQYYNGEERAKGNILERFSAQQFPDLHSELNLSSLELGDSALYFCASSVGGRDTEAFFGQGTRLTVV.

The J gene is TRBJ1-1, the V gene TRBV4-2; D gene ambiguous. Germline-derived CDR1 and CDR2 are LGHNA and YNFKEQ. The V and J ends lost 4 bases and 5 bases respectively, with 5 bases between them. The CDR3 extends over 11 amino acids. CDR3 bases: TGTGCCAGCAGCCTTCAGACTGAAGCTTTCTTT. Its protein is CASSLQTEAFF.

The rearrangement links TRBV27 to TRBJ2-3, with no clear D. CDR3 length: 19 residues. The germline CDR1 and CDR2 sequences are MNHEY and SMNVEV (reference sequence). Trimming cost V 2 bases and J 2 bases, with 23 bases left between them. Here the CDR3 reads CASSLGPIRTPAYTDTQYF. The CDR3 nucleotides are TGTGCCAGCAGTTTAGGCCCCATTAGGACCCCCGCCTACACAGATACGCAGTATTTT.

The V call is TRBV6-5, the J call TRBJ2-2, with D perhaps TRBD1 or TRBD2 (5 bases each). V gave up 6 bases and J gave up 7 bases, with 18 bases separating them. The germline gives CDR1 MNHEY, CDR2 SVGAGI. There are 15 residues in the CDR3. CDR3 loop: CASSPRARGSGELFF. For the CDR3, the DNA is TGTGCCAGCAGCCCCAGGGCGAGGGGAAGCGGGGAGCTGTTTTTT.

The chain recombines TRBV30 with TRBJ1-6; D uncertain. CDR1 is GTSNPN and CDR2 is SVGIG in the germline V gene (reference sequence). The CDR3 runs 14 residues. Between the trimmed V and J ends, which lost 8 bases and 0 bases, there was a span of 11 bases. The chain's CDR3 is CAIRPSSYNSPLHF. The DNA of the CDR3 is TGTGCCATCAGGCCTAGCTCCTATAATTCACCCCTCCACTTT.

In its sample, this clone was seen once. The V and J genes are TRBV6-6 and TRBJ1-3, with 8 bases matching TRBD1. After removal of 5 bases from V and 1 base from J, the junction contained 1 base not matched to a gene. The CDR3 is made up of 14 amino acids. Germline V gene sequence: CDR1 MNHNY, CDR2 SVGAGI (reference sequence). CDR3 nucleotide sequence: TGTGCCAGCAGTAGACAGGGGTCTGGAAACACCATATATTTT. Translation: CASSRQGSGNTIYF.

The V call is TRBV5-8, the J call TRBJ1-4; TRBD1 might be the D (6 bases). This CDR3 comprises 15 residues. V was trimmed by 4 bases and J by 8 bases, leaving 18 bases between them. Germline CDR1 reads SGHTS; CDR2 reads YDEGEE. The CDR3 nucleotides read TGTGCCAGCAGCCCGAGGGGGGCCGATACGGAAAAACTGTTTTTT. This gives the protein CASSPRGADTEKLFF.

V and J are TRBV27 and TRBJ1-2; 9 positions agree with TRBD1. The germline V gene encodes CDR1 MNHEY and CDR2 SMNVEV (reference sequence). Losses at the gene ends were 5 bases for V and 8 bases for J; bases not matched to a gene: 9. The CDR3 loop spans 14 amino acids. The CDR3 sequence: CASSRNTGGLGYTF. The CDR3 DNA sequence: TGTGCCAGCAGTCGGAATACAGGGGGCCTGGGCTACACCTTC.

The chain couples TRBV16 to TRBJ1-1; unclear D gene. V was pared by 1 base and J by 0 bases, with 6 bases between. The CDR3 consists of 14 residues. The germline CDR1 and CDR2 sequences are KGHSY and FQNENV. For the CDR3, the DNA is TGTGCCAGCAGCCAATTCACAGTGAACACTGAAGCTTTCTTT. Translation: CASSQFTVNTEAFF.

This clone was observed a handful of times. The gene calls are TRBV4-1 and TRBJ1-3; D call uncertain. Trimming took 1 base from V and 0 from J, leaving 4 bases between them. The CDR3 covers 14 residues. Germline assignment: CDR1 MGHRA and CDR2 YSYEKL. The CDR3 here is CASSQASSGNTIYF. Here the CDR3 DNA reads TGCGCCAGCAGCCAAGCGAGCTCTGGAAACACCATATATTTT.

This clone was seen only a few times. The chain combines TRBV5-1 with TRBJ2-5; no reliable D call. The ends were cut back, 0 bases at V and 3 bases at J, with 6 bases in the middle. The CDR3 covers 13 residues. The V gene's germline CDR1 is SGHRS and CDR2 YFSETQ. For the CDR3, the DNA is TGCGCCAGCAGCTTGGGACTGAAAGAGACCCAGTACTTC. This sequence encodes CASSLGLKETQYF.

In regard to this clone: It may be a read error: a sequence one base away is much more abundant. The rearrangement joins TRBV18 to TRBJ1-6, with 8 bases lining up with TRBD1. V was pared by 7 bases and J by 8 bases, with 7 bases of the junction left unmatched. The CDR3 length is 14 residues. Looked up from germline, CDR1 is KGHSH and CDR2 is LQKENI. CDR3 sequence (DNA): TGTGCCAGCTTACCGCAACAGGGGGATTCACCCCTCCACTTT. The encoded protein is CASLPQQGDSPLHF.

The J gene is TRBJ2-7, the V gene TRBV13; 8 bases are a match to TRBD1. Germline CDR1 PRHDT, CDR2 FYEKMQ (reference sequence). The CDR3 has 15 residues. The ends lost 5 bases at V and 1 base at J; junction bases unmatched: 7. The CDR3 region is CASSTLRDRSYEQYF. DNA for the CDR3: TGTGCCAGCAGCACCCTCCGGGACAGGTCCTACGAGCAGTACTTC.

The chain has TRBV5-6 and TRBJ1-1; D perhaps matches TRBD1 (5 bases). CDR1 is SGHDT, CDR2 YYEEEE, per germline. This CDR3 has 17 residues. V was cut by 0 bases and J by 4 bases, with 19 bases left in between. CDR3 region: CASSLARDSGRRTEAFF. The CDR3, as DNA: TGTGCCAGCAGCTTGGCCCGGGACTCAGGGCGGCGCACTGAAGCTTTCTTT.

Details on this clone: Being one base from a much bigger clone, this may be a read error. The DNA for the CDR3 is TGTGCCAGCAGTCTACTGGGACAGGGAAGGGGCTGCACCTTC. Protein product: CASSLLGQGRGCTF. V and J are TRBV27 and TRBJ1-2, with TRBD1 matching over 9 bases. From germline, CDR1 is MNHEY and CDR2 SMNVEV (reference sequence). This CDR3 comprises 14 residues.

The rearrangement links TRBV4-2 to TRBJ1-3, with D maybe TRBD1 (5 bases). V lost 0 bases, J lost 0 bases, and 12 bases lay in between. CDR3 size: 17 residues. The V gene's germline CDR1 is LGHNA and CDR2 YNFKEQ. The CDR3: CASSQDRGSISGNTIYF. For the CDR3, the DNA is TGTGCCAGCAGCCAAGATCGGGGCTCCATCTCTGGAAACACCATATATTTT.

The rearrangement links TRBV6-6 to TRBJ2-7, with D hard to call. The CDR3 contains 10 residues. V lost 10 bases, J lost 3 bases, and 7 bases lay in between. Germline values: CDR1 MNHNY, CDR2 SVGAGI (reference sequence). The CDR3: CATGSYEQYF. The CDR3 nucleotides are TGTGCCACCGGAAGCTACGAGCAGTACTTC.

The chain carries TRBV7-9 and TRBJ2-5; 11 bases map to TRBD1. Germline lookup yields CDR1 SEHNR and CDR2 FQNEAQ (reference sequence). The CDR3 has 16 residues. With 3 bases clipped from V and 7 bases from J, the junction kept 10 bases outside the gene matches. Written as DNA, the CDR3 is TGTGCCAGCAGCTTTCCCCTTGGACAGGGGGCCCGGACCCAGTACTTC. Protein sequence: CASSFPLGQGARTQYF.

The chain links TRBV20-1 to TRBJ2-1; D is undetermined. The CDR3 consists of 11 residues. V was pared by 5 bases and J by 10 bases, with 12 bases between. The germline V gene encodes CDR1 DFQATT and CDR2 SNEGSKA (reference sequence). CDR3 sequence reads: CSAWTPSEQFF. The DNA for the CDR3 is TGCAGTGCTTGGACCCCCTCGGAGCAGTTCTTC.

The genes are TRBV7-9 and TRBJ1-3; no clear D gene. This CDR3 comprises 14 residues. Trimming took 1 base from V and 3 from J, leaving 7 bases between them. The germline V gene has CDR1 SEHNR and CDR2 FQNEAQ (reference sequence). CDR3: CASSLGTLGNTIYF. CDR3 bases: TGTGCCAGCAGCTTAGGTACTCTTGGAAACACCATATATTTT.

This chain connects TRBV6-1 to TRBJ1-4; 7 bases are a match to TRBD1. Germline V lookup: CDR1 MNHNS, CDR2 SASEGT. J was trimmed by 4 bases and V by 3 bases; bases with no gene match: 5. The CDR3 covers 15 residues. The CDR3 here is CASSDPGQHNEKLFF. In DNA form, the CDR3 reads TGTGCCAGCAGTGACCCGGGACAGCATAATGAAAAACTGTTTTTT.

The rearrangement uses TRBV6-1 and TRBJ2-1, with no clear D. The germline V gene has CDR1 MNHNS and CDR2 SASEGT. Trimming shortened V by 1 base and J by 9 bases, and 16 bases separated the two germline ends. The CDR3 is made up of 15 amino acids. The CDR3 protein is CASSEGDLVFFEQFF. CDR3 DNA sequence: TGTGCCAGCAGTGAAGGTGACTTGGTATTCTTTGAGCAGTTCTTC.

The chain uses TRBV6-1 and TRBJ1-5; 8 bases map to TRBD1. The CDR3 consists of 15 residues. J lost 4 bases, V lost 3 bases, and 5 bases had no gene match. Germline CDR1 is MNHNS and CDR2 is SASEGT. The CDR3 DNA reads TGTGCCAGCAGTGACGGACAGGGCATGAATCAGCCCCAGCATTTT. Translation: CASSDGQGMNQPQHF.

V gene TRBV7-9 combines with J gene TRBJ2-5; unclear D gene. Looked up from germline, CDR1 is SEHNR and CDR2 is FQNEAQ (reference sequence). CDR3 length: 14 amino acids. The ends were cut back, 4 bases at V and 5 bases at J, with 14 bases in the middle. CDR3 residues: CASSSVNLKETQYF. The DNA of the CDR3 is TGTGCCAGCAGCTCCGTAAATTTGAAGGAGACCCAGTACTTC.

In its sample, this clone was seen once. The gene calls are TRBV19 and TRBJ1-1; D is unclear. Germline loops: CDR1 LNHDA, CDR2 SQIVND (reference sequence). Trimming stripped 9 bases from V and 4 bases from J, with 15 bases between. CDR3 length: 13 residues. For the CDR3, the DNA is TGTGCCAGCGGAGAGCGGGTCGGCACTGAAGCTTTCTTT. This encodes CASGERVGTEAFF.

The chain employs TRBV4-2 and TRBJ2-1, with D unclear. Trimming removed 1 base from V and 8 bases from J, with 9 bases in between. This CDR3 has 13 amino acids. The germline CDR1 and CDR2 sequences are LGHNA and YNFKEQ. The CDR3 coding sequence is TGTGCCAGCAGCCAAGTTATACCGTATGAGCAGTTCTTC. The encoded protein is CASSQVIPYEQFF.